This TCR beta chain was retrieved from a study of blood T cells in healthy people across ages. Turning to this clonotype: No antigen is known for it.

Trimming took off 2 bases at V and 6 bases at J, with 13 bases between the two ends. Germline assignment: CDR1 DFQATT and CDR2 SNEGSKA (reference sequence). The CDR3 totals 13 residues. Study-level points and caveats: Strong correlation was found linking TCR beta diversity to naive T cell percentage.

Each donor's blood draw was roughly 10 milliliters of peripheral blood. Researchers report isolating at least 7 million PBMCs per sample. PCR was performed a second time for 7 to 11 cycles using a sample-barcoded 5' primer and a J-beta primer mix. Each TCR beta cDNA got a 12-nucleotide random molecular identifier. TCRdb reanalysed the 5' RACE reads using MiXCR and keeps one entry per CDR3 protein. The sample lists roughly 720,000 distinct CDR3 sequences, about 53% occurring once. The genes are TRBV20-1 and TRBJ1-1; possible D gene TRBD1, 5 bases. The sample consisted of blood. The receptor was isolated from an elderly man in good health. In DNA, the CDR3 is TGCAGTGCTAGATCTGGGGCTCTCGCTGAAGCTTTCTTT. This encodes CSARSGALAEAFF.